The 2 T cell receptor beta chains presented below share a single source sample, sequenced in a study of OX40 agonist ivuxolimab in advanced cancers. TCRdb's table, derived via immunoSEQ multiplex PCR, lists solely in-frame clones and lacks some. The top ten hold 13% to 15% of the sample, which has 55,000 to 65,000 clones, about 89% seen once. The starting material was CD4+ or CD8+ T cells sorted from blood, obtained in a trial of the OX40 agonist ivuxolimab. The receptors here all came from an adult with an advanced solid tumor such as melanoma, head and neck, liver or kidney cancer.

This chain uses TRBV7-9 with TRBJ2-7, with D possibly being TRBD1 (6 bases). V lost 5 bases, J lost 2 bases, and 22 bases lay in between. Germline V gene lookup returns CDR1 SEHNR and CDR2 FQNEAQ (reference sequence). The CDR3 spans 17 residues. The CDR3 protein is CASSQTWGRINAYEQYF. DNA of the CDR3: TGTGCCAGCAGCCAAACCTGGGGGCGGATTAACGCCTACGAGCAGTACTTC. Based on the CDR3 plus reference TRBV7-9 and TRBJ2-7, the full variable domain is DTGVSQNPRHKITKRGQNVTFRCDPISEHNRLYWYRQTLGQGPEFLTYFQNEAQLEKSRLLSDRFSAERPKGSFSTLEIQRTEQGDSAMYLCASSQTWGRINAYEQYFGPGTRLTVT.

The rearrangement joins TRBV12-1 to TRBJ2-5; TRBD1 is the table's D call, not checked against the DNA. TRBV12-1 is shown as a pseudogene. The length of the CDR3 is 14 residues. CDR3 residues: CASSRGDPRGDQYF. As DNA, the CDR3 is TGTGCCAGCAGCCGTGGGGACCCCAGGGGGGACCAGTACTTC.